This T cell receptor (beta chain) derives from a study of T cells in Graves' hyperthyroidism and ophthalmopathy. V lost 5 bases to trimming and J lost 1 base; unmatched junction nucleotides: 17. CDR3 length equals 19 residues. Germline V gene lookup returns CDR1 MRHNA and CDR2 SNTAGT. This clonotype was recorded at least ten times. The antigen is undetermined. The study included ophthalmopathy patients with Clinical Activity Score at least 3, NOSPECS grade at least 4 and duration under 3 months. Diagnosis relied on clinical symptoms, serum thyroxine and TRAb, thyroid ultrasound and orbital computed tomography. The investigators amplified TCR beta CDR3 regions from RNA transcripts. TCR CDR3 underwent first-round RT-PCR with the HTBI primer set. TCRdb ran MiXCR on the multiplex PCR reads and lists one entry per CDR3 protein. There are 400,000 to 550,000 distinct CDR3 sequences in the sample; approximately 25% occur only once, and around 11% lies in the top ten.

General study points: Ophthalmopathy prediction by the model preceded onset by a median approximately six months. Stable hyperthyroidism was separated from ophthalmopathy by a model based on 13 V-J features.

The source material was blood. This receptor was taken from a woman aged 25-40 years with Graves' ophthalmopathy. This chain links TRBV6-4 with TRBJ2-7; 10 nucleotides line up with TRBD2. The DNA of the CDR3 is TGTGCCAGCAGTCCAGGGGTTGAGATTAGCGGGGGGAGTTCCTACGAGCAGTACTTC. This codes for CASSPGVEISGGSSYEQYF.